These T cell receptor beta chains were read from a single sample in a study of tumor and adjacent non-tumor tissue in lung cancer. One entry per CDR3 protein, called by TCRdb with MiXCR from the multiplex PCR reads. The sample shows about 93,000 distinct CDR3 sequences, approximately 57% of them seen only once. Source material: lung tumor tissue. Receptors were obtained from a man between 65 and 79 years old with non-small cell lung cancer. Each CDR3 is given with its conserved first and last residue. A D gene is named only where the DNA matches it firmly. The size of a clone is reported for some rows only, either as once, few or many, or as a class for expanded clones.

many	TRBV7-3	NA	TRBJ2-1	TGTGCCAGCAGCTTATTGAGGACTCCTTACAATGAGCAGTTCTTC	CASSLLRTPYNEQFF
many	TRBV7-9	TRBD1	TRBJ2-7	TGTGCCAGCAGCGTAGGACAGGGTTTGGTGCAGTACTTC	CASSVGQGLVQYF
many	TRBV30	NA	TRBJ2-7	TGTGCCTGGAGTGGGGGTCCGGGGCAGTACTTC	CAWSGGPGQYF
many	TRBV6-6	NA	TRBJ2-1	TGTGCCAGCAGTTACTCGGGGATGGGGTTTCGGGATGAGCAGTTCTTC	CASSYSGMGFRDEQFF
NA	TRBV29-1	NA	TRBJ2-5	TGCAGCGTTGATGGCAGACCGCAAGAGATCCAGTACTTC	CSVDGRPQEIQYF
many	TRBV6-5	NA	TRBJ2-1	TGTGCCAGCAGTTACGAAGGGCACAATGAGCAGTTCTTC	CASSYEGHNEQFF
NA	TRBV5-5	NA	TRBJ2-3	TGTGCCAGCAGTTTGAATACATGGAACACAGATACGCAGTATTTT	CASSLNTWNTDTQYF
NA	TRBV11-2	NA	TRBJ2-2	TGTGTCAGCAGCTCAGAAGCGGTTGCGGCCGGGAAGCTGTTATTT	CVSSSEAVAAGKLLF
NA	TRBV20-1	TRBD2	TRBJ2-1	TGCAGTTACTCGGGCCAGGGTTCTAGCGGGCTATACAATGAGCAGTTCTTC	CSYSGQGSSGLYNEQFF
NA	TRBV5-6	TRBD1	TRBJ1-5	TGTGCCAGCAGCACCGGGACAGAGGGCTCGAGGAATCAGCCCCAGCATTTT	CASSTGTEGSRNQPQHF
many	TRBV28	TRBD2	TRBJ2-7	TGTGCCAGCAGTAGGACTAGCGGGAGGGTCCAGTACTTC	CASSRTSGRVQYF
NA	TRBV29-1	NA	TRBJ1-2	TGCAGCGTTGCGTTAAGGGCAGGGGACCGACCCTCCCGAGGCTACACCTTC	CSVALRAGDRPSRGYTF
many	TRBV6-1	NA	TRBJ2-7	TGTGCCAGCAACCTCCGGGACACCCCAACCTCCTACGAGCAGTACTTC	CASNLRDTPTSYEQYF
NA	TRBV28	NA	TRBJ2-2	TGTGCCTGCAGTTTGGTCGGAAGGGACACCGGGGAGCTGTTTTTT	CACSLVGRDTGELFF
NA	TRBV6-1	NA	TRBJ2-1	TGTGCAAGCGGTGAGTACGGGAACGAGCAGTTCTTC	CASGEYGNEQFF
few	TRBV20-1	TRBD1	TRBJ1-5	TGCGGTGCTAGGGGGGGGACAGAAAATCAGCCCCAGCATTTT	CGARGGTENQPQHF
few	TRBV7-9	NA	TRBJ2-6	TGTGCCAGCAGCTCCAGACAGGCCTCCTGGGGGGCCAACGTCCTGGCTTTC	CASSSRQASWGANVLAF
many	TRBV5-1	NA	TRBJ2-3	TGCGCCAGCAGCTTTTCAGGAGGGTATGGGGATACGCAGTATTTT	CASSFSGGYGDTQYF
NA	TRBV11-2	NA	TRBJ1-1	TGTGCCAACAGCGGGCATTGTGGGACAATCTTTAGGGAGACTGAAGCTTTCTTC	CANSGHCGTIFRETEAFF
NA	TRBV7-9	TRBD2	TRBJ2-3	TGTGCCAGCAGCTCCCAAGCGGGAGCTGGAGATACGCAGTATTTT	CASSSQAGAGDTQYF
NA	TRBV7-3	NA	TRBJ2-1	TGTGCCAGCAGCTTAGCCAGGGGATCTGCTTACAATGAGCAGTTCTTC	CASSLARGSAYNEQFF
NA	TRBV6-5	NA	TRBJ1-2	TGTGTCAGCAGTTACGAGGCCCCCGGGTCAGCCGCTTATGGCTACACCTTC	CVSSYEAPGSAAYGYTF
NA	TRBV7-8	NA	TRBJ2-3	TGTGCCAGTAGCTTTCCGGGAGTGAGAGGTACGCAGTATTTT	CASSFPGVRGTQYF